Listed below are T cell receptor beta chains from one sample, sequenced in a study of CD8 T cells in ankylosing spondylitis. TCRdb passed the 5' RACE reads through MiXCR, listing each CDR3 protein once. The sample lists around 100,000 distinct CDR3 sequences; more than 8.5% were seen once. Input material: blood, either unsorted or a sorted T cell fraction (not recorded which). The origin of the receptors is a male donor with ankylosing spondylitis. CDR3s include the opening cysteine and the closing phenylalanine or tryptophan. The D gene is left open where the match is weak. The size entry is marked missing in some rows and otherwise reads once, few, many or a size class.

D gene,clone size,V gene,J gene,CDR3 protein,CDR3 DNA
.,few,TRBV12-3/TRBV12-4,TRBJ1-1,CATLRAAEAFF,TGTGCCACCTTGAGGGCAGCGGAAGCTTTCTTT
.,many,TRBV2,TRBJ2-7,CARGHPRSYEQYF,TGTGCCAGGGGGCACCCCCGCTCCTACGAGCAGTACTTC
.,many,TRBV29-1,TRBJ1-2,CSVGAYGQGPNYGYTF,TGCAGCGTTGGGGCGTACGGGCAGGGGCCAAACTATGGCTACACCTTC
TRBD2,.,TRBV20-1,TRBJ2-1,CSAIPGLAGVVEQFF,TGCAGTGCCATCCCGGGACTAGCGGGAGTAGTCGAGCAGTTCTTC
TRBD2,.,TRBV4-1,TRBJ2-1,CASSQRRGRADEQFF,TGCGCCAGCAGCCAACGTCGCGGGAGGGCCGATGAGCAGTTCTTC
.,.,TRBV12-3/TRBV12-4,TRBJ1-1,CASSRDSSEAFF,TGTGCCAGCAGCAGGGACTCCTCCGAAGCTTTCTTT
TRBD1,many,TRBV12-5,TRBJ1-2,CASGSQTGPYGYTF,TGTGCTAGTGGTTCTCAGACAGGGCCCTATGGCTACACCTTC
.,.,TRBV28,TRBJ1-3,CASSSTESGNTIYF,TGTGCCAGCAGTTCAACAGAGTCTGGAAACACCATATATTTT
.,many,TRBV27,TRBJ2-1,CASILTAGGGSSYNEQFF,TGTGCCAGCATCTTGACCGCTGGGGGCGGAAGCTCCTACAATGAGCAGTTCTTC
.,.,TRBV24-1,TRBJ2-1,CATSEEGSYNEQFF,TGTGCCACCAGTGAGGAGGGGTCCTACAATGAGCAGTTCTTC
.,few,TRBV12-3/TRBV12-4,TRBJ2-6,CASSFRSGANVLTF,TGTGCCAGCAGTTTCCGCTCTGGGGCCAACGTCCTGACTTTC
TRBD1,many,TRBV4-2,TRBJ1-1,CASSQAAGGMNTEAFF,TGTGCCAGCAGCCAAGCCGCAGGGGGTATGAACACTGAAGCTTTCTTT
.,few,TRBV5-1,TRBJ2-3,CASSFGGGTDTDTQYF,TGCGCCAGCAGCTTCGGGGGCGGGACAGACACAGATACGCAGTATTTT
TRBD2,few,TRBV20-1,TRBJ2-1,CSARDRGPGLAGAEQFF,TGCAGTGCTAGAGATCGAGGGCCGGGACTAGCGGGAGCTGAGCAGTTCTTC
.,many,TRBV20-1,TRBJ1-5,CSARDPDKPHPSNQPQHF,TGCAGTGCTAGAGACCCTGACAAGCCCCACCCAAGCAATCAGCCCCAGCATTTT
.,many,TRBV11-2,TRBJ1-3,CAIGPDTIYF,TGTGCCATTGGCCCTGACACCATATATTTT
.,.,TRBV5-6,TRBJ1-2,CASSLGWGAYGYTF,TGTGCCAGCAGCTTAGGTTGGGGGGCCTATGGCTACACCTTC